A single sample is the source of the 32 T cell receptor beta chains below, sequenced in a study of T-cell memory formation after mild COVID-19. One entry per CDR3 protein results from TCRdb running MiXCR on the 5' RACE reads. The repertoire holds 500,000 to 650,000 distinct CDR3 sequences, about 20% seen once, with about 8.2% in the top ten. The material sequenced was PBMCs or a T cell subset sorted from them (not recorded which). Source of these receptors: an adult woman who had mild COVID-19 (a few samples of this study predate the infection). Cell type and time point are not known.

The J gene is TRBJ2-4, the V gene TRBV7-2; D might be TRBD1 (5 bases). V was trimmed by 6 bases and J by 1 base, leaving 13 bases between them. This CDR3 has 15 residues. In germline, CDR1 is SGHTA, CDR2 FQGNSA. CDR3 nucleotide sequence: TGTGCCAGCAGTCCGCCAGGGTGGGCCAAAAACATTCAGTACTTC. Protein sequence: CASSPPGWAKNIQYF.

This clonotype was seen ten or more times. CDR3 amino acids: CSASWGMNTEAFF. The CDR3 DNA is TGCAGTGCCTCATGGGGGATGAACACTGAAGCTTTCTTT. The chain carries TRBV20-1 and TRBJ1-1; a weak D match, TRBD1 (5 bases). Germline V gives CDR1 DFQATT, CDR2 SNEGSKA (reference sequence). V was clipped by 6 bases and J by 0 bases, with 11 bases between them. CDR3 length equals 13 residues.

The table lists this clonotype with a few counts. The V gene is TRBV28, the J gene TRBJ1-1; D not certain. With 3 bases removed from V and 4 bases from J, the gap between germline ends came to 12 bases. The germline CDR1 and CDR2 sequences are MDHEN and SYDVKM. The CDR3 has 14 amino acids. In nucleotides, the CDR3 is TGTGCCAGCAGTTTGACCCAGAGGAGCACTGAAGCTTTCTTT. Amino acid sequence: CASSLTQRSTEAFF.

The rearrangement links TRBV27 to TRBJ2-7; 9 positions agree with TRBD1. The CDR3 contains 13 residues. Germline V gene sequence: CDR1 MNHEY, CDR2 SMNVEV (reference sequence). J gave up 3 bases and V 7 bases, and 4 bases lay outside the gene matches. The CDR3 protein is CASIRQGGYEQYF. Written as DNA, the CDR3 is TGTGCCAGCATCAGACAGGGGGGCTACGAGCAGTACTTC.

The chain carries TRBV3-1 and TRBJ2-7, with 12 bases fitting TRBD1. CDR3 length equals 15 residues. V lost 4 bases and J lost 7; bases outside the gene matches: 8. Germline CDR1 and CDR2: LGHDT and YNNKEL (reference sequence). The CDR3 sequence: CASSLGTGGSFEQYF. The CDR3 nucleotides read TGTGCCAGCAGCCTCGGGACAGGGGGCTCGTTTGAGCAGTACTTC.

This clonotype was seen ten or more times. CDR3: CASSLRPGSTGELFF. CDR3 bases: TGTGCCAGCAGTTTACGGCCAGGCTCCACCGGGGAGCTGTTTTTT. The rearrangement links TRBV12-3 or TRBV12-4 to TRBJ2-2; no firm D call. CDR3 length: 15 residues. V shed 2 bases and J shed 4 bases, with 11 bases lying between them.

This clonotype was counted a few times. The gene calls are TRBV12-3 or TRBV12-4 and TRBJ2-5; 9 nucleotides line up with TRBD2. The CDR3 covers 17 residues. Unmatched junction bases numbered 10, after V lost 2 bases and J lost 3 bases. The CDR3 DNA reads as TGTGCCAGCAGTTTACCGGGCGGCGGGAGGGCCAAAGAGACCCAGTACTTC. As protein: CASSLPGGGRAKETQYF.

The V and J genes are TRBV28 and TRBJ2-7; D is uncertain. V gave up 6 bases and J gave up 4 bases, with 7 bases separating them. Germline CDR1 and CDR2: MDHEN and SYDVKM. This CDR3 comprises 11 residues. CDR3 nucleotide sequence: TGTGCCAGCAGGCGCTTGTACGAGCAGTACTTC. It specifies CASRRLYEQYF.

V gene TRBV20-1 combines with J gene TRBJ1-1; D might be TRBD1 (5 bases). Germline loops: CDR1 DFQATT, CDR2 SNEGSKA (reference sequence). The CDR3 is 14 residues long. Trimming took 5 bases from V and 4 from J, leaving 17 bases between them. Written as DNA, the CDR3 is TGCAGTGCTCAGCCCGTTGGGGGACGCACTGAAGCTTTCTTT. It encodes CSAQPVGGRTEAFF.

This clonotype was picked up a small number of times. This chain connects TRBV7-8 to TRBJ2-3, with D unresolved. V was cut by 5 bases and J by 2 bases, with 23 bases left in between. The CDR3 has 18 residues. Germline lookup yields CDR1 SGHVS and CDR2 FQNEAQ. The CDR3 nucleotides read TGTGCCAGCAGCATCCCCCGGGCTGAACCGGAATCCACAGATACGCAGTATTTT. Residues: CASSIPRAEPESTDTQYF.

The V gene is TRBV5-1, the J gene TRBJ2-3; perhaps TRBD2 as D (6 bases). Trimming cost V 3 bases and J 1 base, with 15 bases left between them. This CDR3 has 16 amino acids. In germline, CDR1 is SGHRS, CDR2 YFSETQ. The CDR3 DNA is TGCGCCAGCAGCTCGGGAACGGGGGAACGCACAGATACGCAGTATTTT. Its protein product is CASSSGTGERTDTQYF. The full variable domain, completed using reference TRBV5-1 and TRBJ2-3, is KAGVTQTPRYLIKTRGQQVTLSCSPISGHRSVSWYQQTPGQGLQFLFEYFSETQRNKGNFPGRFSGRQFSNSRSEMNVSTLELGDSALYLCASSSGTGERTDTQYFGPGTRLTVL.

The chain has TRBV7-9 and TRBJ2-1; no definite D call. Trimming left V 5 bases short and J 7 bases short, with 12 bases between. Germline CDR1 and CDR2: SEHNR and FQNEAQ (reference sequence). This CDR3 spans 13 amino acids. CDR3 sequence: CASSAVAGNEQFF. The DNA for the CDR3 is TGTGCCAGCAGCGCCGTCGCTGGTAATGAGCAGTTCTTC.

This clonotype was counted a few times. This chain uses TRBV7-6 with TRBJ2-7, with D possibly being TRBD2 (6 bases). The germline V and J ends were trimmed by 5 bases and 4 bases, with 21 bases remaining between them. Germline values: CDR1 SGHVS, CDR2 FNYEAQ. CDR3 length: 16 residues. The CDR3 loop is CASSTGTGVPAYEQYF. DNA of the CDR3: TGTGCCAGCAGCACGGGTACGGGGGTTCCCGCATACGAGCAGTACTTC.

V is TRBV5-1 and J is TRBJ2-7; no firm D call. CDR1 is SGHRS and CDR2 is YFSETQ in the germline V gene. There are 14 residues in the CDR3. The germline V and J ends were trimmed by 3 bases and 3 bases, with 13 bases remaining between them. The CDR3 protein is CASSSTSRSYEQYF. CDR3 DNA: TGCGCCAGCAGCTCAACCTCTAGAAGCTACGAGCAGTACTTC.

V and J are TRBV4-3 and TRBJ2-5; the D gene could be TRBD1 or TRBD2 (5 bases each). CDR1 is LGHNA, CDR2 YSLEER, per germline. CDR3 length equals 15 residues. Trimming left V 0 bases short and J 5 bases short, with 13 bases between. Here the CDR3 reads CASSQDVGGPETQYF. CDR3 in DNA: TGCGCCAGCAGCCAAGATGTTGGGGGTCCGGAGACCCAGTACTTC.

A few counts support this clonotype. This chain links TRBV2 with TRBJ2-7; D not resolved. CDR3 length: 10 amino acids. CDR1 is SNHLY, CDR2 FYNNEI, per germline. V was pared by 6 bases and J by 3 bases, with 3 bases between. CDR3 nucleotides: TGTGCCAGCAGCGTCTACGAGCAGTACTTC. The encoded protein is CASSVYEQYF.

The J gene is TRBJ2-1, the V gene TRBV11-2, with D perhaps given as TRBD1 or TRBD2 (5 bases each). This CDR3 has 12 residues. Trimming took 3 bases from V and 12 from J, leaving 12 bases between them. Germline CDR1 is SGHAT and CDR2 is FQNNGV. In nucleotides, the CDR3 is TGTGCCAGCAGCTTTTTCGGGGCCGCGCAGTTCTTC. This encodes CASSFFGAAQFF.

This clonotype showed up many times. The V and J genes are TRBV9 and TRBJ2-1; D possibly corresponds to TRBD2 (5 bases). V was clipped by 3 bases and J by 10 bases, with 14 bases between them. The CDR3 is 13 amino acids. The germline CDR1 and CDR2 sequences are SGDLS and YYNGEE. CDR3 coding DNA: TGTGCCAGCAGCGGGACTCCCGGTGGGGAGCAGTTCTTC. Its translation is CASSGTPGGEQFF.

The chain combines TRBV4-2 with TRBJ2-7; 7 bases fit TRBD2. Germline CDR1 reads LGHNA; CDR2 reads YNFKEQ. There are 16 residues in the CDR3. V shed 0 bases and J 5 bases; nucleotides not matched to a gene: 10. The CDR3 reads CASSQDSETSTHEQYF. The CDR3 DNA sequence: TGTGCCAGCAGCCAAGATTCCGAGACTAGCACCCACGAGCAGTACTTC.

The chain combines TRBV7-8 with TRBJ2-1; D gene unclear. The CDR3 totals 14 residues. CDR1 is SGHVS, CDR2 FQNEAQ, per germline. Trimming cost V 5 bases and J 4 bases, with 12 bases left between them. The CDR3 DNA is TGTGCCAGCAGCCCTCTGGGCCAGTACAATGAGCAGTTCTTC. It yields the protein CASSPLGQYNEQFF.

This clonotype was detected only a few times. The chain recombines TRBV4-2 with TRBJ2-7; the D is unclear. The CDR3 totals 13 residues. Germline V lookup: CDR1 LGHNA, CDR2 YNFKEQ. Deletions cut 1 base from V and 0 bases from J, with 4 bases between. The CDR3 spells CASSQVVSYEQYF. The CDR3, as DNA: TGTGCCAGCAGCCAAGTGGTCTCCTACGAGCAGTACTTC.

The chain links TRBV19 to TRBJ2-7; 7 bases align to TRBD1. The CDR3 runs to 15 residues. V shed 7 bases and J 1 base; nucleotides not matched to a gene: 10. Germline V gene data show CDR1 as LNHDA and CDR2 as SQIVND (reference sequence). For the CDR3, the DNA is TGTGCCAGTACGCGACAGGGAGAAGGGTCCTACGAGCAGTACTTC. It translates to CASTRQGEGSYEQYF.

This clonotype was seen once. V usage is TRBV7-2 and J usage is TRBJ1-1; 7 positions match TRBD1. The CDR3 is made up of 15 amino acids. Unmatched junction bases numbered 11, after V lost 5 bases and J lost 5 bases. Per germline, CDR1 SGHTA and CDR2 FQGNSA. The CDR3 DNA follows: TGTGCCAGCAGCCCGCAAGCAGGGGGGAGGACTGAAGCTTTCTTT. It is translated as CASSPQAGGRTEAFF.

The chain carries TRBV20-1 and TRBJ1-6; TRBD1 is a possible D gene (6 bases). CDR3 length: 15 residues. Trimming removed 2 bases from V and 5 bases from J, with 13 bases in between. The V gene's germline CDR1 is DFQATT and CDR2 SNEGSKA (reference sequence). This chain's CDR3 is CSARRQVINNSPLHF. DNA of the CDR3: TGCAGTGCTAGACGACAGGTGATTAATAATTCACCCCTCCACTTT.

The rearrangement joins TRBV2 to TRBJ2-1; D not certain. V gave up 1 base and J gave up 2 bases, with 9 bases separating them. There are 15 residues in the CDR3. Germline V gives CDR1 SNHLY, CDR2 FYNNEI. DNA for the CDR3: TGTGCCAGCAGTGAAGGGGCCACAGCCTACAATGAGCAGTTCTTC. As protein: CASSEGATAYNEQFF.

In this sample, this clonotype turned up a few times. The V call is TRBV5-5, the J call TRBJ2-5; D unclear. Germline CDR1 is SGHKS and CDR2 is YYEKEE (reference sequence). The CDR3 totals 15 residues. V shed 5 bases and J shed 4 bases, with 18 bases lying between them. CDR3 sequence reads: CASSQLPGPGETQYF. The CDR3 coding sequence is TGTGCCAGCAGTCAACTCCCGGGTCCTGGAGAGACCCAGTACTTC.

The chain is built from TRBV13 and TRBJ2-7; D possibly uses TRBD1 or TRBD2 (5 bases each). The germline gives CDR1 PRHDT, CDR2 FYEKMQ (reference sequence). The CDR3 is made up of 14 amino acids. Trimming cost V 4 bases and J 4 bases, with 14 bases left between them. CDR3 DNA sequence: TGTGCCAGCAGCTCCTCCGGGGCGAAATACGAGCAGTACTTC. The encoded protein is CASSSSGAKYEQYF.

As concerns this clonotype: This could be a read error, since a much larger clone is one nucleotide away. The CDR3 DNA follows: TGCGCCAGCAGCTTGATAGTAGGATACGTCGAGCAGTACTTC. It encodes CASSLIVGYVEQYF. This chain links TRBV5-1 with TRBJ2-7; D gene uncertain. Per germline, CDR1 SGHRS and CDR2 YFSETQ. Trimming left V 1 base short and J 6 bases short, with 14 bases between. The CDR3 length is 14 residues. Supplemented by reference TRBV5-1 and TRBJ2-7, the full variable domain reads KAGVTQTPRYLIKTRGQQVTLSCSPISGHRSVSWYQQTPGQGLQFLFEYFSETQRNKGNFPGRFSGRQFSNSRSEMNVSTLELGDSALYLCASSLIVGYVEQYFGPGTRLTVT.

The chain combines TRBV12-3 or TRBV12-4 with TRBJ2-1, with 7 bases aligning to TRBD1. The CDR3 is 16 residues long. Trimming took 3 bases from V and 4 from J; bases not matched to a gene: 9. The CDR3 sequence is CASSFYGTATYNEQFF. CDR3 DNA sequence: TGTGCCAGCAGTTTCTACGGGACAGCCACATACAATGAGCAGTTCTTC.

V usage is TRBV7-9 and J usage is TRBJ2-1; D is perhaps TRBD2 (6 bases). The V end was cut by 5 bases, the J end by 2 bases, with 16 bases between. Germline V gene lookup returns CDR1 SEHNR and CDR2 FQNEAQ (reference sequence). The CDR3 spans 16 residues. CDR3 amino acids: CASSLGGVLTYNEQFF. In DNA, the CDR3 is TGTGCCAGCAGCCTGGGGGGAGTCCTTACCTACAATGAGCAGTTCTTC.

This clonotype has only one observation. The V gene is TRBV7-9, the J gene TRBJ1-1, with D tentatively TRBD1 (6 bases). Trimming removed 1 base from V and 2 bases from J, with 14 bases in between. The CDR3 sequence is 16 residues long. Germline CDR1 is SEHNR and CDR2 is FQNEAQ (reference sequence). The CDR3 nucleotides read TGTGCCAGCAGCTTAGTTGAGGGGGGGATCAACACTGAAGCTTTCTTT. As protein: CASSLVEGGINTEAFF. Based on the CDR3 plus reference TRBV7-9 and TRBJ1-1, the full variable domain is DTGVSQNPRHKITKRGQNVTFRCDPISEHNRLYWYRQTLGQGPEFLTYFQNEAQLEKSRLLSDRFSAERPKGSFSTLEIQRTEQGDSAMYLCASSLVEGGINTEAFFGQGTRLTVV.

This sequence joins TRBV15 and TRBJ2-7; D uncertain. CDR1 and CDR2 (germline): LNHNV, YYDKDF (reference sequence). Trimming left V 1 base short and J 2 bases short, with 9 bases between. The CDR3 runs to 14 residues. Here the CDR3 DNA reads TGTGCCACCAGCAGAGCAGGCAGCCCCTACGAGCAGTACTTC. Translated: CATSRAGSPYEQYF.